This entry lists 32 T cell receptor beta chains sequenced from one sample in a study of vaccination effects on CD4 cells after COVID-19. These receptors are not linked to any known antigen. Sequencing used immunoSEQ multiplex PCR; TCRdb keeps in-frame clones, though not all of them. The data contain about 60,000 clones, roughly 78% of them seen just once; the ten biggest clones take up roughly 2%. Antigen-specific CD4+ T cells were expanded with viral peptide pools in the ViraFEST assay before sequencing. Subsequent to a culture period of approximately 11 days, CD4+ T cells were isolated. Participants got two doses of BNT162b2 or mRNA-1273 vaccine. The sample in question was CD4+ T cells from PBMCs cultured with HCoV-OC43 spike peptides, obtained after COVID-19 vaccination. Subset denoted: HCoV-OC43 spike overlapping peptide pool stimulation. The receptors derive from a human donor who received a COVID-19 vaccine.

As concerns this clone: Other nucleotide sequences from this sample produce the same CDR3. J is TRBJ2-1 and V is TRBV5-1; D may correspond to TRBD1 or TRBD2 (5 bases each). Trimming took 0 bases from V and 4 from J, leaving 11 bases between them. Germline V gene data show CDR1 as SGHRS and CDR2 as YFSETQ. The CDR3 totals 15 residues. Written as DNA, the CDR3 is TGCGCCAGCAGCTTGGTAGCCGGGACGTACAATGAGCAGTTCTTC. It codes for CASSLVAGTYNEQFF.

CDR3 residues: CASSLSGWGQPQHF. DNA for the CDR3: TGCGCCAGCAGCTTGTCGGGTTGGGGCCAGCCCCAGCATTTT. The chain recombines TRBV5-1 with TRBJ1-5, with D possibly TRBD1 on 5 matching bases. Trimming stripped 1 base from V and 7 bases from J, with 12 bases between. Per the germline V gene, CDR1 is SGHRS and CDR2 is YFSETQ. The CDR3 runs to 14 residues. Using reference TRBV5-1 and TRBJ1-5 for the parts outside the CDR3, the full variable domain is KAGVTQTPRYLIKTRGQQVTLSCSPISGHRSVSWYQQTPGQGLQFLFEYFSETQRNKGNFPGRFSGRQFSNSRSEMNVSTLELGDSALYLCASSLSGWGQPQHFGDGTRLSIL.

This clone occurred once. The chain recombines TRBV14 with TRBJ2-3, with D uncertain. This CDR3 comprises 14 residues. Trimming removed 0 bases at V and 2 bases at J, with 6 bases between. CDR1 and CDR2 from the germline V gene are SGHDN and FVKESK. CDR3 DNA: TGTGCCAGCAGCCAAGATATAGTCACAGATACGCAGTATTTT. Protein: CASSQDIVTDTQYF.

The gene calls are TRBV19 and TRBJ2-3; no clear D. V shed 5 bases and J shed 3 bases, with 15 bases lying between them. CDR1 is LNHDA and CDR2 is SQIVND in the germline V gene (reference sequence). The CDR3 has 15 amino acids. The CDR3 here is CASSPTATDTDTQYF. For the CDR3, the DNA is TGTGCCAGTAGTCCAACGGCCACGGATACAGATACGCAGTATTTT.

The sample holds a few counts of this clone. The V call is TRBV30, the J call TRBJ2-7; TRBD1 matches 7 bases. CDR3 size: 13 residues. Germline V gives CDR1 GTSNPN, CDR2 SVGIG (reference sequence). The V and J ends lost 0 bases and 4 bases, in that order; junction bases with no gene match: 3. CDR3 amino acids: CAWSVTGAYEQYV. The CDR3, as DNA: TGTGCCTGGAGTGTAACAGGGGCGTACGAGCAGTACGTC.

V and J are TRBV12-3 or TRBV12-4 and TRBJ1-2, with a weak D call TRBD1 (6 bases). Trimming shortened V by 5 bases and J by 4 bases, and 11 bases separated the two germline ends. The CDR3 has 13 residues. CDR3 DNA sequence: TGTGCCAGCAGTCGGGACATTCCCTATGGCTACACCTTC. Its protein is CASSRDIPYGYTF.

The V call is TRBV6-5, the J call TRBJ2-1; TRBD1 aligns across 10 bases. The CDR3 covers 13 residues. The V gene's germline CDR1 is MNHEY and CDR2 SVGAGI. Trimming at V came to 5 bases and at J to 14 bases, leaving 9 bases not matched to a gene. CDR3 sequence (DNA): TGTGCCAGCAGTCAGAGCCGACAGGGGGCCAAGTTCTTC. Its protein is CASSQSRQGAKFF.

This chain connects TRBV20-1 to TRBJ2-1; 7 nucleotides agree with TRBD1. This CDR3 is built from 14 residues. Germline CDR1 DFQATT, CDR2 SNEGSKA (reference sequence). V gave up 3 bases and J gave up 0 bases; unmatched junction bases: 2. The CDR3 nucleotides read TGCAGTGCTAGTGGGGACAGCTCCTACAATGAGCAGTTCTTC. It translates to CSASGDSSYNEQFF.

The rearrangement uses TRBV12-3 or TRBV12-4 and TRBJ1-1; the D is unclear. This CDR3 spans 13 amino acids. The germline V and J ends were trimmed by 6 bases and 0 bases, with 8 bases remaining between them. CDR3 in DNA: TGTGCCAGCAGACTTGACCTGAACACTGAAGCTTTCTTT. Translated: CASRLDLNTEAFF.

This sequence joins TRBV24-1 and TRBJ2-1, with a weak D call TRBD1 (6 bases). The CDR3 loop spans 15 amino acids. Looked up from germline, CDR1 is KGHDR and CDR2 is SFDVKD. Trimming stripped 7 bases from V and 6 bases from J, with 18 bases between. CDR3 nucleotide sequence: TGTGCCACCAGCGACTCCAGGACAGTTATCAATGAGCAGTTCTTC. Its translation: CATSDSRTVINEQFF.

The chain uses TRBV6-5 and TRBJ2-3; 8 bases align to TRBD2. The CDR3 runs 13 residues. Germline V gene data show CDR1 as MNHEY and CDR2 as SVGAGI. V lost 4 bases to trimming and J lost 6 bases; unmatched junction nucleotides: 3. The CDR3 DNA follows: TGTGCCAGCAGTTTCCCGGGGGGGGATACGCAGTATTTT. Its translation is CASSFPGGDTQYF.

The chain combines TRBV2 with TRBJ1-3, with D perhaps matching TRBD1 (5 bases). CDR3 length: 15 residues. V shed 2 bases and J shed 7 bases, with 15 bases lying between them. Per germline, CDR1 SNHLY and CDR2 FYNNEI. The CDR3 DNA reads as TGTGCCAGCAGTGAACCCCGGGACGGTCGGAACACCATATATTTT. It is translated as CASSEPRDGRNTIYF.

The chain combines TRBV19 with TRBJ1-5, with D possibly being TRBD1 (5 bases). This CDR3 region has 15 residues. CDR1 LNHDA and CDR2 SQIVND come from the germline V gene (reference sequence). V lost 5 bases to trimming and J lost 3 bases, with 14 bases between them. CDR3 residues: CASSARDGYNQPQHF. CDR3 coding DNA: TGTGCCAGTAGTGCCCGGGACGGCTACAATCAGCCCCAGCATTTT.

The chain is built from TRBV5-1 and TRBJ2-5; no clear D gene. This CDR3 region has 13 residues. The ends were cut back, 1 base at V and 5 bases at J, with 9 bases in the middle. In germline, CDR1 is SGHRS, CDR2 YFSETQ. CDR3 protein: CASSLTHSETQYF. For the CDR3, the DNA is TGCGCCAGCAGCTTGACTCATTCTGAGACCCAGTACTTC.

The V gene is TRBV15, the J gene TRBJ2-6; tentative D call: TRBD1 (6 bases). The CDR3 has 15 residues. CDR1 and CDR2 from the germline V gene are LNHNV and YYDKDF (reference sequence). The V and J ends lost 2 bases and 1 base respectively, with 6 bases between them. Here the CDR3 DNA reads TGTGCCACCAGCAGAAGGGGGTCTGGGGCCAACGTCCTGACTTTC. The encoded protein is CATSRRGSGANVLTF.

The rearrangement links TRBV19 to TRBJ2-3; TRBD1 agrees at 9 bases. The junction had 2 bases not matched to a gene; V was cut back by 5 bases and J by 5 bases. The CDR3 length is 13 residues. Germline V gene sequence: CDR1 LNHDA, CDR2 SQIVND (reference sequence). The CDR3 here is CASSLDRGDTQYF. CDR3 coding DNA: TGTGCCAGTAGTTTGGACAGGGGAGATACGCAGTATTTT.

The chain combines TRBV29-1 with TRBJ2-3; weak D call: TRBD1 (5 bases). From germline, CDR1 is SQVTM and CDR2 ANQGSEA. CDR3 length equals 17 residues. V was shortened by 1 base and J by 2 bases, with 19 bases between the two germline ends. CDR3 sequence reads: CSVEGFQGWSVTDTQYF. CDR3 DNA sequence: TGCAGCGTTGAAGGGTTTCAGGGATGGTCGGTCACAGATACGCAGTATTTT.

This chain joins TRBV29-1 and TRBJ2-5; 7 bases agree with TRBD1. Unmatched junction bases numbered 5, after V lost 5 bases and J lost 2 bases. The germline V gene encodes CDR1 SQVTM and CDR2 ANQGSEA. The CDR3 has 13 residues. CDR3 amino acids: CSVSGTVQETQYF. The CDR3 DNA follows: TGCAGCGTTAGTGGGACAGTTCAAGAGACCCAGTACTTC.

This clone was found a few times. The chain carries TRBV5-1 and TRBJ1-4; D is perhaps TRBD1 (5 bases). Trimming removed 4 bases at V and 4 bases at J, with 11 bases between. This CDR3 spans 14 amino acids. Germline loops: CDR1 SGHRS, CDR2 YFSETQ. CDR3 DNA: TGCGCCAGCAGCATCGGGACGCTTAATGAAAAACTGTTTTTT. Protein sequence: CASSIGTLNEKLFF.

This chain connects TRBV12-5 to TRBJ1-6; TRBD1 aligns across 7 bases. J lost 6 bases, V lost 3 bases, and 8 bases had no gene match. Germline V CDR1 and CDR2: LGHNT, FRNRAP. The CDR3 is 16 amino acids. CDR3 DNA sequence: TGTGCTAGTGGTTTAGGGGACAGTGCCCGTAATTCACCCCTCCACTTT. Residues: CASGLGDSARNSPLHF.

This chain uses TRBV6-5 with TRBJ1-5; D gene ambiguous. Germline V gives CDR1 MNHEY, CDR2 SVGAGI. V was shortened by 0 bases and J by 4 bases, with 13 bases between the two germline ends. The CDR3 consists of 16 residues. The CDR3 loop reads CASSYSGTGWNQPQHF. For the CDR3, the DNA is TGTGCCAGCAGTTACTCGGGTACGGGTTGGAATCAGCCCCAGCATTTT.

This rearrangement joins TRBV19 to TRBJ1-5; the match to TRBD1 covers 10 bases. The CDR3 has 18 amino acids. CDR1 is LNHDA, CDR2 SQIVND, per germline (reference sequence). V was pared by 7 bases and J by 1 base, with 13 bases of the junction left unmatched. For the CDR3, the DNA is TGTGCCAGTACTACATATGGGGGGGACAGGGGAAGCAATCAGCCCCAGCATTTT. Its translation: CASTTYGGDRGSNQPQHF.

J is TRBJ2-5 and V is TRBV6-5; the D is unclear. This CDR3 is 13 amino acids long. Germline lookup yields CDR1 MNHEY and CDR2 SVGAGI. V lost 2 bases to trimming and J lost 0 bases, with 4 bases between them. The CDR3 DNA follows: TGTGCCAGCAGTTACCAGCACCAAGAGACCCAGTACTTC. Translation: CASSYQHQETQYF.

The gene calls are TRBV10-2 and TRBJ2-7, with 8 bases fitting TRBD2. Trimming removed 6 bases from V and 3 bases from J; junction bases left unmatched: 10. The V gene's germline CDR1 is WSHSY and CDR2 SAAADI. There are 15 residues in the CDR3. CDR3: CASSHGGSGVYEQYV. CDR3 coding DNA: TGCGCCAGCAGCCACGGGGGTAGCGGGGTCTACGAGCAGTACGTC.

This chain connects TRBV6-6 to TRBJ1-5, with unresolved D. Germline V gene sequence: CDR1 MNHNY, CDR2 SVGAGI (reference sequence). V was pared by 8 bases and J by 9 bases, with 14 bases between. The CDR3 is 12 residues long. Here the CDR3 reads CASSASPSPQHF. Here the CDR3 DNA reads TGTGCCAGCTCTGCCAGCCCGTCGCCCCAGCATTTT.

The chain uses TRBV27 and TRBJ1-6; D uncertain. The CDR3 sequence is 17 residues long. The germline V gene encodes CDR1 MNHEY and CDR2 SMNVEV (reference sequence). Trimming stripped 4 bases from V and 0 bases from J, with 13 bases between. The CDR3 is CASSYGPGLSYNSPLHF. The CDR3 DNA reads TGTGCCAGCAGTTATGGCCCAGGCCTCTCCTATAATTCACCCCTCCACTTT.

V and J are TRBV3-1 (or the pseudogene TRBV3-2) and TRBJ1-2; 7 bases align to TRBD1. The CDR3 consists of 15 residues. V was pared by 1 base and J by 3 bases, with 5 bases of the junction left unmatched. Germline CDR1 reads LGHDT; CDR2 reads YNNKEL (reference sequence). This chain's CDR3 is CASSQGTGLHYGYTF. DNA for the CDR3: TGTGCCAGCAGCCAAGGGACAGGTTTACACTATGGCTACACCTTC.

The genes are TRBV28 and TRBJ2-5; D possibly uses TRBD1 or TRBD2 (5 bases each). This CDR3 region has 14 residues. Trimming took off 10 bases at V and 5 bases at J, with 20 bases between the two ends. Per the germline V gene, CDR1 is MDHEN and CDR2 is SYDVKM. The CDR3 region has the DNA TGTGCCATCAGGGTAGGGACCACCTTGGAGACCCAGTACTTC. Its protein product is CAIRVGTTLETQYF.

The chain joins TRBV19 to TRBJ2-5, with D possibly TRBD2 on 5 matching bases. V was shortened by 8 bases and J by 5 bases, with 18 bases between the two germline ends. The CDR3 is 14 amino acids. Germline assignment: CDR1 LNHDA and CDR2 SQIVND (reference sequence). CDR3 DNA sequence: TGTGCCAGTTCTCCGACTCGGGGTGGCGAGACCCAGTACTTC. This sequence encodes CASSPTRGGETQYF.

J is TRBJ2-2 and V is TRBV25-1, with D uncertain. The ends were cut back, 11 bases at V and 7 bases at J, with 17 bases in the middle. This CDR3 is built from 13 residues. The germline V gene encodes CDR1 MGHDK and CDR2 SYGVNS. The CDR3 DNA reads TGTGCCCGACGAACTGGGGTGGACGGGGAGCTGTTTTTT. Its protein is CARRTGVDGELFF.

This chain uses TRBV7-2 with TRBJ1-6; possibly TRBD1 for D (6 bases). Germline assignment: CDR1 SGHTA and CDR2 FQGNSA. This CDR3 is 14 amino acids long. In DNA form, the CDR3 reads TGTGCTTGTACCCAGGGGTTACTCGGTTCACCCCTCCACTTT. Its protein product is CACTQGLLGSPLHF.

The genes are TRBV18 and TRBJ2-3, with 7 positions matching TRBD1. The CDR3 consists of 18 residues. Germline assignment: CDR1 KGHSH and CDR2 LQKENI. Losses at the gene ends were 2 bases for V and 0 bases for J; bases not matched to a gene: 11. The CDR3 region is CASSPLSNRGLSTDTQYF. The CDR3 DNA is TGTGCCAGCTCACCATTATCGAATAGGGGGCTAAGCACAGATACGCAGTATTTT.